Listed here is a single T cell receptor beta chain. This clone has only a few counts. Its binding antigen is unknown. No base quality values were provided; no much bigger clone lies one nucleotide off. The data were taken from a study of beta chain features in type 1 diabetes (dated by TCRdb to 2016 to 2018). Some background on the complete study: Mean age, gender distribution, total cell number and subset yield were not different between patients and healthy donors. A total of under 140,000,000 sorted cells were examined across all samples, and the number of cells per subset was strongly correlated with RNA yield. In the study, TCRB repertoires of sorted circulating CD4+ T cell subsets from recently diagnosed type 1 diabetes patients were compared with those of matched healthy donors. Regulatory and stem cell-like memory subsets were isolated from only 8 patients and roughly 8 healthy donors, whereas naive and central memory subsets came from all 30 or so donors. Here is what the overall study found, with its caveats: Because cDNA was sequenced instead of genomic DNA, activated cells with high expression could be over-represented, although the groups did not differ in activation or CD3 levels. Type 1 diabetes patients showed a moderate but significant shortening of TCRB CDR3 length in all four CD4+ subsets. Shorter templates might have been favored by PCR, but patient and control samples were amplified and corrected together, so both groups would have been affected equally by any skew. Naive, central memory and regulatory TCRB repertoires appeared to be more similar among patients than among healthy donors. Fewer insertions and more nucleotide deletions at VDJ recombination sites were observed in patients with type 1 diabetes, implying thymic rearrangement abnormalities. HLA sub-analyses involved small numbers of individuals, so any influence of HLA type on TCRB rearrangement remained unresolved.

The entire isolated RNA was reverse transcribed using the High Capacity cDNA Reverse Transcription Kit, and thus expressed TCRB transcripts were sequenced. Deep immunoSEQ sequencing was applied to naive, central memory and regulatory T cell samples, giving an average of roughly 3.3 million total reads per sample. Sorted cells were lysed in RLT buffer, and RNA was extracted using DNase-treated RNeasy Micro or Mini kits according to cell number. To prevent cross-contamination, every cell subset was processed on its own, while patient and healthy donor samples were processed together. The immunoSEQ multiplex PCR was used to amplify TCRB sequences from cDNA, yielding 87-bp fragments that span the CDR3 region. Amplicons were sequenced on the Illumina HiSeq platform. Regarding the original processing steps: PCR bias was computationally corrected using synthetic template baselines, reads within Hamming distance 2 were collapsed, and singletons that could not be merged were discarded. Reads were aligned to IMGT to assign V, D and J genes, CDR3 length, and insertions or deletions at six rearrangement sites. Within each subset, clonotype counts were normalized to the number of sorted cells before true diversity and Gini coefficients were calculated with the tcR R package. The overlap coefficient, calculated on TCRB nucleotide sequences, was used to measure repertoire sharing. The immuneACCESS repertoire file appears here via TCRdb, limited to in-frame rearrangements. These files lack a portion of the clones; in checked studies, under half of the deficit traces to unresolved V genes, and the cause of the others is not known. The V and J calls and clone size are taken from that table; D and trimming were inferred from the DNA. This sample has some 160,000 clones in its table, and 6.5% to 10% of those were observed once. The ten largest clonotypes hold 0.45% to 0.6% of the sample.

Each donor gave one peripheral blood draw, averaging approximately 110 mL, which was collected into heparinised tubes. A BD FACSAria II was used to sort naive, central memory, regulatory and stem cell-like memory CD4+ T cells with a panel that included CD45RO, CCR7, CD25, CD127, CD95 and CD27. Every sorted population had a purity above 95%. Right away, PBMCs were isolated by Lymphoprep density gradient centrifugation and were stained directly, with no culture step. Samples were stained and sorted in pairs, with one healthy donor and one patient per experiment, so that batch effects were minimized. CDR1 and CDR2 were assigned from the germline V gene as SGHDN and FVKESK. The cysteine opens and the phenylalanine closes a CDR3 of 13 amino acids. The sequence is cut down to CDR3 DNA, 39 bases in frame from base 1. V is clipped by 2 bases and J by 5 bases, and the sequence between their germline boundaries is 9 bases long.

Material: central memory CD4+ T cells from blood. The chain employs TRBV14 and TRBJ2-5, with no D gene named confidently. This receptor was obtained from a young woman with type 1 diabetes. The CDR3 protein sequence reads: CASSQNWRETQYF. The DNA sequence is TGTGCCAGCAGCCAAAACTGGCGGGAGACCCAGTACTTC.